This T cell receptor beta chain was captured by sequencing in a study of response to subunit inactivated influenza vaccine. Study results and caveats: Authors suggested few new T cells are recruited by each seasonal influenza vaccination.

This clonotype showed up many times. Its matching antigen is unknown. Trimming cost V 4 bases and J 5 bases; bases outside gene matches: 9. Germline V lookup: CDR1 MDHEN, CDR2 SYDVKM. The CDR3 extends over 15 amino acids. One entry per CDR3 protein results from TCRdb running MiXCR on the RT-PCR reads. Of roughly 700,000 distinct CDR3 sequences in the sample, 15% to 18% are singletons; the top ten hold roughly 10%. The sequencing used PBMCs from blood, collected 11 to 12 days after vaccination. The sequence derives from a man aged 45-65 years who received an inactivated influenza vaccine. The chain has TRBV28 and TRBJ1-2, with 8 bases lining up with TRBD1. The CDR3 protein is CASSSRRDRPYGYTF. The CDR3 nucleotides read TGTGCCAGCAGTTCCCGCCGGGACAGGCCATATGGCTACACCTTC.